This paragraph covers one T cell receptor (beta chain) sequence. Its antigen is currently not known. No much larger clone exists at a distance of one base, and base qualities are not known. The source of the sample is a study of blood T cell repertoires in COVID-19 (TCRdb year 2020). Context from the whole study: The collaborator samples originated in the United States, Italy and Spain and spanned the acute and convalescent phases of COVID-19. The material from the prospective study consisted of cDNA or gDNA derived from T cells, B-cell-depleted T cells, or PBMCs. Deeply sampled blood TCRbeta repertoires from subjects exposed to, actively infected with, or recovered from COVID-19 were included in the dataset. A freely available public database, intended as a resource for researchers studying the immune response to SARS-CoV-2, is where the repertoires were released. The samples were drawn from two sources: the first 160 participants of the ongoing ImmuneRACE study, and fewer than 1,500 subjects contributed by 6 global collaborators. Sample metadata almost always included a de-identified subject ID, COVID-19 status, age in years and sex. Where available, HLA class I and class II types were obtained from metadata supplied by the sample provider rather than from assay-based typing. General conclusions and limits of the study: How much clinical and demographic metadata was included differed by source and by participant, and the metadata was provided uncurated.

One collaborating source in Seattle enrolled patients during active infection and followed them longitudinally through the course of disease. Each collaborating institution followed its own protocols to collect whole blood in K2EDTA tubes. For TCRbeta analysis, collaborators shipped samples in one of three forms: frozen whole blood, isolated PBMCs, or DNA extracted from either of those sample types. CDR1 and CDR2 (KGHSH, LQKENI) derive from the germline V gene. The CDR3 goes from the cysteine to the phenylalanine over 13 residues. The CDR3 DNA has 39 bases and is translated from base 1. V is pared back by 2 bases and J by 8 bases, with 10 bases lying between the germline termini. The immunoSEQ Assay, a bias-controlled multiplex PCR, was used to amplify TCRbeta CDR3 regions from genomic DNA. Per the authors' processing: The number of nucleated cells in each sample was estimated by amplification of reference gene primers within the assay. Sequence reads were collapsed and filtered to measure the absolute abundance of every unique TCRbeta CDR3 rearrangement. For each sample, productive Simpson clonality was calculated as the square root of Simpson's diversity index across productive rearrangements. TCRdb obtained this table from immuneACCESS and retained in-frame rearrangements with V and J assigned. These tables miss some clones; where compared with another copy, unresolved V genes account for less than half of the shortfall, and the remainder is unexplained. V and J calls and clone size follow that table, whereas D and trimming were derived from the DNA. Recorded for this sample are about 430,000 clones; around 90% of them occurred a single time. The ten largest clonotypes hold 0.75% to 0.85% of the sample.

This TCR derives from a man in his late teens or twenties with COVID-19, enrolled during active disease. Sequencing used peripheral blood. The rearrangement joined TRBV18 to TRBJ2-1; matching of 5 bases hints at TRBD2 as the D gene. Here the CDR3 is given as CASSPTGRDEQFF. Here is the DNA: TGTGCCAGCTCACCAACCGGGCGGGATGAGCAGTTCTTC.